This TCR beta chain emerged from a study of blood T cell repertoires in COVID-19 (dated by TCRdb to about 2020). Background on the whole study: Collaborator samples came from the United States, Italy and Spain and covered acute and convalescent phases of COVID-19. Deeply sampled blood TCRbeta repertoires from subjects exposed to, actively infected with, or recovered from COVID-19 were included in the dataset. The repertoires were released in a freely available public database meant as a resource for research on the immune response to SARS-CoV-2. The samples were drawn from the first 160 participants of the ongoing ImmuneRACE study and from about 1,200 subjects provided by 6 global collaborators. Where available, HLA class I and class II types were obtained from metadata supplied by the sample provider rather than from assay-based typing. The material from the prospective study consisted of cDNA or gDNA derived from T cells, B-cell-depleted T cells, or PBMCs. The sample metadata nearly always contained a de-identified subject ID, COVID-19 status, age in years and sex. What the study reported, not specific to this receptor: Clinical and demographic metadata were provided uncurated, with the amount varying by source and participant.

Comment on this clone: Which antigen it targets is not known. No base quality values were provided; no much bigger clone lies one nucleotide off.

TCRbeta CDR3 regions were amplified from genomic DNA by means of the immunoSEQ Assay, a bias-controlled multiplex PCR. In the paper's pipeline: Within the assay, amplification of reference gene primers was used to estimate how many nucleated cells each sample contained. To quantify the absolute abundance of each unique TCRbeta CDR3 rearrangement, sequence reads were collapsed and filtered. For each sample, productive Simpson clonality was calculated as the square root of Simpson's diversity index across productive rearrangements. This immuneACCESS table, as held by TCRdb, lists in-frame sequences with V and J called but not all clones. Of the missing ones, under half trace to an unresolved V gene in checked studies; the others have no known cause. That table gives V, J and clone size, and the DNA gave D and trimming. For this sample there are approximately 36,000 clones; just under 75% appear just once. Of the sample, about 10% is held by the ten largest clones.

At one collaborating source in Seattle, patients were enrolled during active infection and were followed longitudinally through the course of disease. Whole blood was collected in K2EDTA tubes by collaborating institutions according to the institutions' own protocols. Collaborator samples were shipped for TCRbeta analysis as frozen whole blood, isolated PBMCs, or DNA extracted from either sample type. The CDR3 spans 13 residues, from the cysteine through the phenylalanine. Only the CDR3 DNA stays, 39 bases, in frame from base 1. CDR1 and CDR2, looked up from the germline V gene, are MNHEY and SVGAGI.

The sequence joins TRBV6-5 to TRBJ2-2, with 7 central nucleotides matching TRBD2. The clonotype comes from a man between 65 and 85 years old with COVID-19, enrolled during active disease. Sequenced material: peripheral blood. The DNA sequence is given as TGTGCGGGGACTAACTCGAACACCGGGGAGCTGTTTTTT. Its product reads: CAGTNSNTGELFF.